This T cell receptor (beta chain) came from a study of long-term antiretroviral therapy in people with HIV (dated by TCRdb to 2021 to 2024). Describing the broader study: The earliest samples were collected roughly a decade before the 2015 WHO recommendation for immediate ART, at a time when ART was usually postponed until CD4 counts fell. A retrospective serial study tested whether ART initiation and durable HIV suppression were associated with changes in peripheral blood TRB repertoire composition and diversity. The cohort contributed over 150 cryopreserved PBMC samples from about 33 adults with confirmed HIV infection, collected serially over a mean of about 6 years (range 1-12). Of the roughly 30 participants with HIV, roughly twelve were female. Test extractions of a monoclonal T-cell line alongside a few dozen polyclonal samples showed no cross-contamination during QIAcube processing.

Sequencing of the TRB variable region was done with the immunoSEQ hsTCRB v3.0 assay at survey level resolution. The targeted TRB sequencing depth was about 40,000-50,000 T-cell genomes per sample. Pooled TRB libraries were sequenced on an Illumina MiSeq with a v3 150-cycle kit. The study's own analysis went as follows. Analysis of repertoires was carried out in R inside a reproducible Nextflow workflow spanning QC, data transformation and analysis. LymphoSeq2, an R package for exploring AIRR-Seq data, was used to implement custom analyses. A few samples that yielded fewer than 5000 total TRB sequences were excluded, so that about 200 HIV repertoires were analyzed. Of the roughly 180 retained HIV repertoires, 55 to 60 were collected before and about 130 after ART initiation. Repertoires were downsampled to 5000 TRB nucleotide sequences, with summary statistics averaged over 100 downsampling iterations. The analysis kept only TRB sequences whose CDR3 regions were at least seven amino acids long. Two measures captured diversity: a Shannon entropy-derived clonality score and the Gini coefficient. In the repertoire networks, any two of the top 5000 CDR3 amino acid sequences were linked whenever the two sequences differed by an edit distance of one. GLIPH2 predicted antigen specificity groups and MHC restriction for TRB CDR3 amino acid sequences. To flag known associations with CMV, EBV, HIV or tissue antigens, CDR3 amino acid sequences were compared against VDJdb and McPAS-TCR. Pre-ART, post-ART and control groups were compared with Wilcoxon signed-rank tests and Holm-Bonferroni correction. As stored in TCRdb, this immuneACCESS dataset retains in-frame rearrangements with V and J assigned. A fraction of the clones does not appear; measured against another copy, unresolved V genes explain less than half of the discrepancy, and the remainder lacks a known reason. V, J and clone size were drawn from that table, and D and trimming were deduced from the DNA. This sample gives roughly 31,000 clones in total; about 85% of them show up just once. The top ten constitute roughly 7.3% of the sample.

V is pared back by 4 bases and J by 1 base, with 1 base lying between the germline termini. Sequences MNHNY (CDR1) and SVGAGI (CDR2) are obtained from the germline V gene (reference sequence). Counted from cysteine to phenylalanine, this CDR3 has 11 amino acids. Only CDR3 DNA is held: 33 bases, read in frame from base 1. To be included, a participant needed at least one PBMC sample from before ART initiation plus at least two post-ART samples. Treatment was received in the United States of America by all participants with HIV. Before DNA extraction, cryopreserved samples of roughly 1-10 million PBMC were thawed and washed. At the time of the earliest PBMC sample for each participant with HIV, ages ranged from about 23 to 60 years. Each participant contributed PBMC samples from 1-4 timepoints before ART initiation and 2-8 timepoints after ART initiation, with a median of 7 samples. For every participant, serial HIV viral load, CD4+ T-cell count, ART history and demographic data were obtained. Genomic DNA was extracted from unsorted PBMC with a Qiagen kit on a QIAcube, with processing performed in batches of 12 samples.

As concerns this clone: Its recognized antigen is unknown. Base qualities are not provided; no much larger clone lies one nucleotide away.

The research as a whole found: Starting ART was linked to a significant rise in TRB diversity, yet even after long-term ART the diversity remained significantly lower than in transplant donor controls. The samples span the years 2004 to 2017, and the ART regimens used at that time may not be as effective as current regimens. Inferences about post-ART repertoire changes are limited because no data were available on ART adherence, viral resistance or therapy changes. Expanded TRB clones identified before ART initiation dominated the repertoire across all time points, though the dominance fluctuated and decreased in many PLHIV after ART. Since PBMC availability was limited, sequencing covered only the TCR beta chain, with no alpha chain pairing. CDR3 length ranges in HIV repertoires were narrower than in controls, and network structure suggested an antigen-experienced repertoire with only a slight naive shift after ART. Because pre-ART samples had limited cell numbers, profiling was done on unsorted PBMC rather than on sorted CD4+ and CD8+ T cells.

The sequence links TRBV6-6 to TRBJ2-5; there is no confident call for the D gene. The sample consisted of unsorted PBMCs, taken around 5 years before starting antiretroviral therapy. This receptor was identified in a man aged 50-60 years with HIV. The nucleotide sequence reads as follows: TGTGCCAGCAGTTTCCAAGAGACCCAGTACTTC. Its protein product is CASSFQETQYF.